This T cell receptor (beta chain) was profiled in a study of T cell responses to AZD1222 COVID-19 vaccine. Study results and limitations: It was only a handful of AZD1222 recipients who were seropositive at baseline. Spike regions recognized by vaccine-associated CD4 TCRs spanned the protein, led by 160-218 and 743-854. Samples come after the peak T cell response, not at day 14. The donors showed a predominance of white British ancestry and of females, with possible underestimation of clonal diversity.

The table came from immunoSEQ multiplex PCR; TCRdb's copy has only in-frame clones and leaves some out. The sample lists about 76,000 clones, more than 90% occurring once. Looked up from germline, CDR1 is LGHNA and CDR2 is YNFKEQ. The ends were cut back, 4 bases at V and 4 bases at J, with 19 bases in the middle. This CDR3 is 16 amino acids long. About this clone: Antigen: not known.

The chain employs TRBV4-2 and TRBJ1-1, with D perhaps matching TRBD1 (6 bases). Sequences were derived from peripheral blood, sampled on day 0 of AZD1222 vaccination. This receptor was identified in an adult in good health. CDR3 sequence: CASSLGGGAGSTEAFF. In DNA, the CDR3 is TGTGCCAGCAGCCTAGGAGGGGGGGCGGGTAGCACTGAAGCTTTCTTT.